This TCR beta chain comes out of a study of shared clonotypes between healthy human individuals. Study-wide results and limits: Limitation of the genetic and exposure-history diversity represented came from the few donors.

A remark on this clone: Its antigen is still unknown.

In germline, CDR1 is WNHNN, CDR2 SYGVQD (reference sequence). This CDR3 comprises 16 residues. Losses at the gene ends were 4 bases for V and 8 bases for J; bases not matched to a gene: 9. Produced via immunoSEQ multiplex PCR; TCRdb's table is partial and in-frame only. The top ten clones hold 0.05% to 0.07% of a sample with more than 500,000 clones, 95% to 96% of them seen once. Sequenced sample: naive CD4+ T cells sorted from blood. Subset indicated: CD45RA+ positively selected. V and J are TRBV10-1 and TRBJ1-4; 11 positions match TRBD1. The origin of this receptor is a woman aged 30 to 39 in good health. CDR3 nucleotide sequence: TGCGCCAGCAGTGCGTTCCCGGGACAGGGGGAGGAAAAACTGTTTTTT. Its protein product is CASSAFPGQGEEKLFF.